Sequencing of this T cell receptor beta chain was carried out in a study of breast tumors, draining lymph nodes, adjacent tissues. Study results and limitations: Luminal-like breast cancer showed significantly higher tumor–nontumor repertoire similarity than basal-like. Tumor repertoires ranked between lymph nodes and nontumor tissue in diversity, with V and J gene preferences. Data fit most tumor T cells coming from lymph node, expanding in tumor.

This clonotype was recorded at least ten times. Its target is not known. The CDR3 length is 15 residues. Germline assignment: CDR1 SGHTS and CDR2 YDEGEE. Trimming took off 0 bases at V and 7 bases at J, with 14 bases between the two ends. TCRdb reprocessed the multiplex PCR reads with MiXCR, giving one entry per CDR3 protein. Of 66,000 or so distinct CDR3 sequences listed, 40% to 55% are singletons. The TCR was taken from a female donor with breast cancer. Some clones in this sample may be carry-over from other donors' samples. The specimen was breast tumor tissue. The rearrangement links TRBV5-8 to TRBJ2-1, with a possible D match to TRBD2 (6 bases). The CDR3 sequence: CASSLVAGPSNEQFF. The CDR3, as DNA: TGTGCCAGCAGCTTGGTGGCGGGACCGTCAAATGAGCAGTTCTTC.